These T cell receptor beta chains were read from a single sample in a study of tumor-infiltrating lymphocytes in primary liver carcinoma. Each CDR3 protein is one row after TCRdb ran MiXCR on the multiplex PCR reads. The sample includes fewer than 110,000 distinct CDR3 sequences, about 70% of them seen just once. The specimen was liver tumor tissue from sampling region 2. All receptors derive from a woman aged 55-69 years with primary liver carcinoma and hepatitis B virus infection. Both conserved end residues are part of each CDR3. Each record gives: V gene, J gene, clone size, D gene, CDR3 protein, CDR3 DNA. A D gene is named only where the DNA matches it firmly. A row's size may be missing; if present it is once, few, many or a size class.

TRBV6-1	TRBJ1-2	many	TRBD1	CASTAGTGGYYAGGYTF	TGTGCCAGCACCGCCGGGACAGGGGGATACTATGCTGGGGGCTACACCTTC
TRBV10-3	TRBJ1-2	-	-	CAISGPYAGGGPGYTF	TGTGCCATCAGTGGTCCGTATGCGGGGGGCGGCCCTGGCTACACCTTC
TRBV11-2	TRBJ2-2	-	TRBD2	CASSPDLGTSWMGNGELFF	TGTGCCAGCAGTCCCGACCTCGGGACTAGCTGGATGGGGAACGGGGAGCTGTTTTTT
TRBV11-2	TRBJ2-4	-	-	CASRLDGRGRDIQYF	TGTGCTAGCAGGTTAGATGGTCGGGGGCGCGACATTCAGTACTTC
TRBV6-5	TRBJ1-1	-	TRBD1	CASSPQTGGPTEVFF	TGTGCCAGCAGTCCCCAGACAGGGGGCCCCACTGAAGTTTTCTTT
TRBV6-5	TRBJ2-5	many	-	CASRTSGVETQYF	TGTGCCAGCAGAACCTCGGGCGTGGAGACCCAGTACTTC
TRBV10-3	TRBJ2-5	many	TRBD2	CAISGPPGLAALGETQYF	TGTGCCATCAGTGGGCCCCCGGGACTAGCGGCCCTGGGAGAGACCCAGTACTTC
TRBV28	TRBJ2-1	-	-	CASSPRTLDEQFF	TGTGCCAGCAGTCCCCGGACGCTTGATGAGCAGTTCTTC
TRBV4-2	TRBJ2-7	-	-	CASSQDLAGSGHTDF	TGTGCCAGCAGCCAAGATCTGGCAGGGAGTGGGCATACGGACTTC
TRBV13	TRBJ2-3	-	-	CAGSQELRKGSPDTQYF	TGTGCCGGCAGCCAAGAGCTCCGGAAGGGGAGTCCAGATACGCAGTATTTT
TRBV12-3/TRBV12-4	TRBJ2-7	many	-	CASSPRLPSITYEQYF	TGTGCCAGCAGCCCACGACTTCCCTCGATCACCTACGAGCAGTACTTC
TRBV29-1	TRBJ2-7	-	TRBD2	CSVGLAGGRSEHYF	TGTAGCGTGGGACTAGCGGGAGGACGATCCGAGCACTACTTC
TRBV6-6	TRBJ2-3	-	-	CASGLEFTLYF	TGTGCCAGCGGGCTGGAGTTTACGCTGTATTTT
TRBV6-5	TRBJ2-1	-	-	CAGNPLYVNEQFF	TGTGCCGGCAACCCATTGTACGTCAATGAGCAGTTCTTC
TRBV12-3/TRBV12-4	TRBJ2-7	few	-	CASSYGPGDKAEQYF	TGTGCCAGCAGCTATGGGCCCGGGGACAAGGCCGAGCAGTACTTC
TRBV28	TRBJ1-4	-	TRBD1	CASSPGGLEKLFF	TGTGCCAGCAGCCCAGGGGGCCTTGAAAAACTGTTTTTT
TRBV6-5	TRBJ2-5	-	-	CAISEEGGLWPRYF	TGTGCCATCAGTGAGGAGGGGGGCCTTTGGCCCCGATACTTC
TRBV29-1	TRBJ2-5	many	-	CSVLGGQETQYF	TGCAGCGTTTTGGGAGGCCAAGAGACCCAGTACTTC
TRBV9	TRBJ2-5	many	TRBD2	CASSVSGSWEETQYF	TGTGCCAGCAGCGTTAGCGGGAGTTGGGAGGAGACCCAGTACTTC
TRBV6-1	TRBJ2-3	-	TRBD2	CASSLLAGGTGTQYF	TGTGCCAGCAGCCTCCTAGCGGGAGGTACAGGTACGCAGTATTTC
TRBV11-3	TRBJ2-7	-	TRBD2	CASTLSLREHEQYF	TGTGCCAGCACCTTAAGCTTGCGGGAGCACGAACAGTACTTC
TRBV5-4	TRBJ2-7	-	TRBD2	CASSQGLAVSVQYF	TGTGCCAGCAGCCAAGGACTAGCGGTTTCAGTGCAGTACTTC
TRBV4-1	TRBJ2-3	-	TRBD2	CAGSLNGRAGADTQYF	TGCGCCGGCAGCCTTAACGGGAGGGCCGGGGCAGATACGCAGTATTTT
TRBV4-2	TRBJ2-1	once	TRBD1	CASSHRDRVNEQFF	TGTGCCAGCAGCCACCGGGACAGGGTCAATGAGCAGTTCTTC
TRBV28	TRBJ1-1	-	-	CASNGGIEAFF	TGTGCCAGCAACGGGGGCATTGAAGCTTTCTTT
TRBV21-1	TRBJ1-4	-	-	CASGKRTELGRGKLFF	TGTGCCAGCGGCAAGAGGACCGAGCTGGGGAGGGGAAAACTGTTTTTT
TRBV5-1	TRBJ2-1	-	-	CASSLDLPYNEQFF	TGCGCCAGCAGCTTGGACTTACCATACAATGAGCAGTTCTTC
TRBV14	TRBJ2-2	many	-	CASSLGLTGELFF	TGTGCCAGCAGCCTTGGCCTAACCGGGGAGCTGTTTTTT
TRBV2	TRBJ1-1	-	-	CASRGVGDTETFF	TGTGCCAGCAGAGGGGTGGGTGACACTGAAACTTTCTTT
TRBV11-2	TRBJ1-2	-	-	CASSLDPIRALRYGHTF	TGTGCCAGCAGCTTAGATCCGATCAGGGCACTACGCTATGGCCACACCTTC
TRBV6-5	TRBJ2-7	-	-	CASSTDGVRWQYF	TGTGCCAGCAGTACAGACGGAGTACGGTGGCAGTATTTC
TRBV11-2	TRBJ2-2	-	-	CASSPFAGELFF	TGTGCCAGCAGCCCCTTTGCCGGGGAGCTGTTTTTT
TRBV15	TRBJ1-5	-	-	CATSRDRGNRNQPQHF	TGTGCCACCAGCAGAGACAGGGGAAATCGCAATCAGCCCCAGCATTTT
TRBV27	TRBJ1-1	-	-	CSSSLSTQYTEAFF	TGTTCCAGCAGTTTATCAACCCAGTACACTGAAGCTTTCTTT
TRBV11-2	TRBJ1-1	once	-	CASSLASEVNTKAFF	TGTGCCAGCAGCTTAGCGTCGGAGGTGAACACTAAAGCTTTCTTT
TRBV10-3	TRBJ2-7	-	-	CAIRANPYEQYF	TGTGCCATTAGAGCCAACCCCTACGAGCAGTACTTC